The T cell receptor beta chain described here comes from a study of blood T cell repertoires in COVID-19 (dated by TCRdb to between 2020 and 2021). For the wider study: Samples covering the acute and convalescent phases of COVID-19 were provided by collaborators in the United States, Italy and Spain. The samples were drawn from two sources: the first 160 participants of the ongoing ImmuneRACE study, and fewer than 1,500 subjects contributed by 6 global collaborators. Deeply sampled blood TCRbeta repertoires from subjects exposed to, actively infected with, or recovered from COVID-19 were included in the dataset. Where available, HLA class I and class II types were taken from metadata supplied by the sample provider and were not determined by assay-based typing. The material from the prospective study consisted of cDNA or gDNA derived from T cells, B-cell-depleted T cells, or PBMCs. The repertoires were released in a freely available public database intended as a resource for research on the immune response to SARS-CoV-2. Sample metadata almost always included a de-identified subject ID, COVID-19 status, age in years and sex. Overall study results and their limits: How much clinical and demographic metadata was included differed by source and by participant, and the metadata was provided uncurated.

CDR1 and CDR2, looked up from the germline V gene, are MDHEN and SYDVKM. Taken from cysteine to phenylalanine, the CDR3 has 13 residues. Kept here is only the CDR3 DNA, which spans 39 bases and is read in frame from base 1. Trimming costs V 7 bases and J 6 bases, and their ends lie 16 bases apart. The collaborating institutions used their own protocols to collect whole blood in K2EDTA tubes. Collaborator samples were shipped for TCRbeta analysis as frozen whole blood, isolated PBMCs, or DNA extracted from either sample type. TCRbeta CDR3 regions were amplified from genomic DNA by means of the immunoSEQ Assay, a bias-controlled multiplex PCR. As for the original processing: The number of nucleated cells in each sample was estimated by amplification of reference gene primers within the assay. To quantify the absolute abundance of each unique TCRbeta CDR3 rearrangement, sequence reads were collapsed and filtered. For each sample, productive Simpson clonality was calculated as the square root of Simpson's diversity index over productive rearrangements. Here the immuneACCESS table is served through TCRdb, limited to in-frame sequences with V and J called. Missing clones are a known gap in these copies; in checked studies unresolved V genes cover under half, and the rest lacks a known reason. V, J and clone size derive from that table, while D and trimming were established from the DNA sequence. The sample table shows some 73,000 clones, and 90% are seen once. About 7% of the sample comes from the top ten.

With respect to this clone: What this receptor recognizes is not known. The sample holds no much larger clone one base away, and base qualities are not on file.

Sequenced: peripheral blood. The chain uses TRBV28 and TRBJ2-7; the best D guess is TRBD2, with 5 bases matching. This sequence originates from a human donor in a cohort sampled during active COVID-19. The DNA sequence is TGTGCCAGCACCCCCGGCGAGGGCCTCGAGCAGTACTTC. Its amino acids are CASTPGEGLEQYF.